Below, 4 T cell receptor beta chains from the same sample are listed, as sequenced in a study of regulatory T cells in long-lasting Graves disease. As for time point: persistent/refractory GD, antithyroid drugs over 5 years with positive TRAb. The TCR library was prepared using RNA isolated from PBMCs. Library construction for TCR beta used iRepertoire HTBI primers and Arm-PCR of CDR3 regions. TCRdb processed the multiplex PCR reads anew with MiXCR; each CDR3 protein has one entry. There are fewer than 450,000 distinct CDR3 sequences in the sample; around 20% occur only once, and around 21% lies in the top ten. The sample in question was peripheral blood mononuclear cells (PBMCs), obtained when the disease was refractory, from a patient treated with antithyroid drugs. The receptors originated from a female donor with Graves disease.

The chain has TRBV18 and TRBJ2-5; perhaps TRBD2 as D (5 bases). The CDR3 extends over 16 amino acids. V lost 2 bases and J lost 4, with 17 bases in between. CDR1 is KGHSH and CDR2 is LQKENI in the germline V gene. Here the CDR3 reads CASSPEPGVGGETQYF. CDR3 DNA: TGTGCCAGCTCACCAGAACCAGGCGTCGGAGGAGAGACCCAGTACTTC.

The genes are TRBV2 and TRBJ2-3; D might be TRBD2 (6 bases). The CDR3 has 17 amino acids. V shed 4 bases and J shed 1 base, with 18 bases lying between them. Per the germline V gene, CDR1 is SNHLY and CDR2 is FYNNEI. The CDR3 here is CASSVGRRSGRTDTQYF. The CDR3 region has the DNA TGTGCCAGCAGTGTGGGGCGGAGGAGCGGGCGCACAGATACGCAGTATTTT.

This sequence joins TRBV12-3 or TRBV12-4 and TRBJ1-6; tentatively, D is TRBD1 (5 bases). The CDR3 has 15 amino acids. Trimming stripped 7 bases from V and 9 bases from J, with 19 bases between. CDR3 sequence reads: CASTRDRLVVSPLHF. CDR3 DNA sequence: TGTGCCAGCACCCGCGACAGATTGGTTGTTTCACCCCTCCACTTT.

This clonotype occurred a few times. The chain uses TRBV7-2 and TRBJ2-5; D might be TRBD1 (6 bases). CDR1 SGHTA and CDR2 FQGNSA come from the germline V gene. This CDR3 has 14 residues. Between the trimmed V and J ends, which lost 4 bases and 1 base, there was a span of 10 bases. The CDR3 reads CASSSRTVQETQYF. The CDR3 DNA reads TGTGCCAGCAGCTCCAGGACAGTCCAAGAGACCCAGTACTTC.